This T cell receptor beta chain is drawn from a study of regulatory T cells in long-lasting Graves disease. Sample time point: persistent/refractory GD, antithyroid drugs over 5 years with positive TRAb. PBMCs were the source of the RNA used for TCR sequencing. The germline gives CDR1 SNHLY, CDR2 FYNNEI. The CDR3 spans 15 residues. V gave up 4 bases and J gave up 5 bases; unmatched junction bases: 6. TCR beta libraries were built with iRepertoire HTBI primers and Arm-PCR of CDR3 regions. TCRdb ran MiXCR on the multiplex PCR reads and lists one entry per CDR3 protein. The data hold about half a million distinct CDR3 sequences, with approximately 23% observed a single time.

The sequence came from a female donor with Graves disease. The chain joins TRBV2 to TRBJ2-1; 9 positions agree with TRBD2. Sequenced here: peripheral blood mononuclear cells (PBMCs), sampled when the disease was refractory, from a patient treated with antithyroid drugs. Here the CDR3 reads CASSGGRGGNNEQFF. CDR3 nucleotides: TGTGCCAGCAGTGGGGGGCGGGGGGGAAACAATGAGCAGTTCTTC.